The 9 T cell receptor beta chains given below trace back to one sample, sequenced in a study of siplizumab effects on memory and regulatory T cells. Libraries were prepared by immunoSEQ multiplex PCR; TCRdb keeps only in-frame clonotypes and omits some of them. Seen here are approximately 110,000 clones, 92% observed once, and the top ten hold 0.6% to 0.8%. Sequencing used Tregs sorted from blood. These TCRs come from a human donor in good health.

This clone came up once. The chain combines TRBV6-5 with TRBJ2-5, with D possibly TRBD2 on 6 matching bases. Germline values: CDR1 MNHEY, CDR2 SVGAGI. The CDR3 is 14 residues long. V was trimmed by 7 bases and J by 2 bases, leaving 14 bases between them. CDR3 bases: TGTGCCAGCAAACGCTGGGGGGAGCAAGAGACCCAGTACTTC. Translating gives CASKRWGEQETQYF.

This chain uses TRBV15 with TRBJ2-5; 11 positions match TRBD1. CDR1 and CDR2 (germline): LNHNV, YYDKDF (reference sequence). The CDR3 is 13 residues long. V lost 8 bases and J lost 5; bases outside the gene matches: 4. This CDR3 reads CATGTGGGETQYF. The CDR3 nucleotides are TGTGCCACCGGGACAGGGGGTGGGGAGACCCAGTACTTC.

This rearrangement joins TRBV2 to TRBJ2-1; D is unresolved. The CDR3 is made up of 13 amino acids. V lost 7 bases and J lost 0, with 7 bases in between. Germline assignment: CDR1 SNHLY and CDR2 FYNNEI. CDR3 DNA sequence: TGTGCCAGCATGGCGAGCTCCTACAATGAGCAGTTCTTC. It specifies CASMASSYNEQFF.

J is TRBJ1-5 and V is TRBV5-1; 8 nucleotides align to TRBD1. The CDR3 spans 13 residues. CDR1 is SGHRS and CDR2 is YFSETQ in the germline V gene. V gave up 4 bases and J gave up 7 bases; unmatched junction bases: 4. CDR3: CASSATGEQPQHF. CDR3 nucleotides: TGCGCCAGCAGCGCGACAGGGGAACAGCCCCAGCATTTT.

This clone was observed a single time. The rearrangement joins TRBV19 to TRBJ2-7; D may be TRBD2 (5 bases). V gave up 4 bases and J gave up 4 bases, with 14 bases separating them. CDR3 length equals 14 residues. Germline V gene sequence: CDR1 LNHDA, CDR2 SQIVND (reference sequence). The CDR3 spells CASSSLGESYEQYF. The CDR3 nucleotides are TGTGCCAGTAGTAGCCTTGGGGAGAGTTACGAGCAGTACTTC.

The chain has TRBV5-1 and TRBJ1-6; D not resolved. Trimming cost V 0 bases and J 10 bases, with 11 bases left between them. The germline V gene encodes CDR1 SGHRS and CDR2 YFSETQ. CDR3 length: 14 amino acids. CDR3 amino acids: CASSLANSGSPLHF. The CDR3 DNA is TGCGCCAGCAGCTTGGCTAACAGTGGATCACCCCTCCACTTT.

This chain connects TRBV25-1 to TRBJ2-7; 7 nucleotides agree with TRBD1. V was clipped by 3 bases and J by 5 bases; unmatched bases: 7. The CDR3 is 14 residues long. In germline, CDR1 is MGHDK, CDR2 SYGVNS. CDR3 coding DNA: TGTGCCAGCAGTGAGACCGGGACAGTCGACGAGCAGTACTTC. Its protein product is CASSETGTVDEQYF.

The chain couples TRBV5-1 to TRBJ1-4; D remains unclear. Germline CDR1 and CDR2: SGHRS and YFSETQ. Trimming left V 4 bases short and J 3 bases short, with 10 bases between. CDR3 length: 14 amino acids. CDR3 in amino acids: CASSRTAANEKLFF. Here the CDR3 DNA reads TGCGCCAGCAGCCGGACGGCGGCTAATGAAAAACTGTTTTTT.

This chain uses TRBV27 with TRBJ1-1, with D possibly being TRBD1 (5 bases). The germline gives CDR1 MNHEY, CDR2 SMNVEV (reference sequence). CDR3 length: 13 amino acids. V was shortened by 1 base and J by 5 bases, with 8 bases between the two germline ends. The CDR3: CASSLWAGTEAFF. The CDR3 DNA sequence: TGTGCCAGCAGTTTATGGGCAGGGACTGAAGCTTTCTTT.